This TCR beta chain was sequenced in a study of blood T cell repertoires in COVID-19. Study background: Sites across the United States, Italy and Spain contributed samples from acute and convalescent COVID-19. Sample material is recorded as cDNA or gDNA derived from T cells, B-cell-depleted T cells, or PBMCs.

This clone was seen a handful of times. The V end lost 7 bases, the J end lost 10 bases, and 11 bases lay between the germline ends. The CDR3 spans 12 residues. Germline V CDR1 and CDR2: MDHEN, SYDVKM. The repertoire was sequenced with immunoSEQ multiplex PCR; TCRdb's copy has only in-frame clones and lacks some. The repertoire consists of about 52,000 clones, with around 86% occurring once and the leading ten covering roughly 25%. Sequenced sample: peripheral blood. The chain employs TRBV28 and TRBJ1-6, with D possibly TRBD1 on 6 matching bases. This receptor was taken from a woman aged 80 or over with acute or convalescent COVID-19. The CDR3 region has the DNA TGTGCCAGCAATGTAGGGGGATCACCCCTCCACTTT. Protein sequence: CASNVGGSPLHF.